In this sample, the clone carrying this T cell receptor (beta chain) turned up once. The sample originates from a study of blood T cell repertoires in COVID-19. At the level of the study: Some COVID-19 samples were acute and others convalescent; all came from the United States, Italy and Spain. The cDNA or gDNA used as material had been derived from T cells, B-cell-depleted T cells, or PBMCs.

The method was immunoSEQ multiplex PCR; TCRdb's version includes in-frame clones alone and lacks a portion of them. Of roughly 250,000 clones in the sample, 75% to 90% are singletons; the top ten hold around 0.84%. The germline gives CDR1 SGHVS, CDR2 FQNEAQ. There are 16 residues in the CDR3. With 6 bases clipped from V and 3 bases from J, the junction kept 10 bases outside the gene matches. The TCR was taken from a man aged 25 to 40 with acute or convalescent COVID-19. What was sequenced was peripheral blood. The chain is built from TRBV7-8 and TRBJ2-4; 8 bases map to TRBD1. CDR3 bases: TGTGCCAGCAGTCCCCGGACAGGGCCGCGCAAAAACATTCAGTACTTC. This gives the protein CASSPRTGPRKNIQYF.